The entry below describes one T cell receptor beta chain. This CDR3 contains 14 residues. Germline-derived CDR1 and CDR2 are LGHNA and YSLEER. The junction had 2 bases not matched to a gene; V was cut back by 4 bases and J by 7 bases. The data were obtained in a study of OX40 agonist ivuxolimab in advanced cancers. Libraries were prepared by immunoSEQ multiplex PCR; TCRdb keeps only in-frame clonotypes and omits some of them. This sample has 30,000 to 40,000 clones, with roughly 80% found just once. Source: CD4+ or CD8+ T cells sorted from blood, taken in a trial of the OX40 agonist ivuxolimab. V is TRBV4-3 and J is TRBJ1-6; 9 positions agree with TRBD1. The origin of this receptor is an adult with an advanced solid tumor such as melanoma, head and neck, liver or kidney cancer. The CDR3 DNA follows: TGCGCCAGCAGCCCAGGACAGGGGAATTCACCCCTCCACTTT. Its translation is CASSPGQGNSPLHF.